Below, 21 T cell receptor beta chains from the same sample are listed, as sequenced in a study of T cells in localized non-small cell lung cancer. TCRdb's copy holds only in-frame clones and misses some; the assay was immunoSEQ multiplex PCR. The sample has about 26,000 clones, 82% seen once. This material consisted of peripheral blood, taken before any cancer treatment. The receptors come from a woman aged 40-69 years with stage I lung adenocarcinoma.

The chain combines TRBV4-3 with TRBJ1-4; D possibly corresponds to TRBD1 (5 bases). The CDR3 loop spans 16 amino acids. Germline assignment: CDR1 LGHNA and CDR2 YSLEER. The ends were cut back, 0 bases at V and 0 bases at J, with 8 bases in the middle. The CDR3 DNA reads TGCGCCAGCAGCCAAGATAGAGGGGCAACTAATGAAAAACTGTTTTTT. It specifies CASSQDRGATNEKLFF.

CDR3 DNA sequence: TGTGCCAGCAGGGCCGGGACAGGGAAGGGAGGAAACACCGGGGAGCTGTTTTTT. This encodes CASRAGTGKGGNTGELFF. The chain links TRBV7-2 to TRBJ2-2; TRBD1 aligns across 9 bases. Germline CDR1 reads SGHTA; CDR2 reads FQGNSA. The CDR3 runs to 18 residues. The V gene end was trimmed by 6 bases and the J gene end by 2 bases; junction bases not matched to a gene: 13. Full variable domain (outside the CDR3, taken from reference TRBV7-2 and TRBJ2-2): GAGVSQSPSNKVTEKGKDVELRCDPISGHTALYWYRQSLGQGLEFLIYFQGNSAPDKSGLPSDRFSAERTGGSVSTLTIQRTQQEDSAVYLCASRAGTGKGGNTGELFFGEGSRLTVL.

Here the CDR3 reads CASSTNVGSSGANVLTF. CDR3 nucleotides: TGTGCCAGTAGTACAAATGTGGGGAGCTCTGGGGCCAACGTCCTGACTTTC. V gene TRBV19 combines with J gene TRBJ2-6; perhaps TRBD2 as D (5 bases). This CDR3 contains 17 residues. Germline lookup yields CDR1 LNHDA and CDR2 SQIVND (reference sequence). Trimming took off 4 bases at V and 0 bases at J, with 13 bases between the two ends.

The V and J genes are TRBV7-2 and TRBJ1-2, with TRBD1 as a possible D gene (6 bases). Trimming took 5 bases from V and 8 from J, leaving 15 bases between them. Germline V lookup: CDR1 SGHTA, CDR2 FQGNSA. The CDR3 consists of 13 residues. The CDR3 loop is CASSEPRGWGYTF. The CDR3, as DNA: TGTGCCAGCAGCGAACCTAGGGGGTGGGGCTACACCTTC.

Comments on this clone: This specimen includes other DNA sequences encoding the same CDR3. V gene TRBV29-1 combines with J gene TRBJ2-1, with 10 positions matching TRBD1. Germline lookup yields CDR1 SQVTM and CDR2 ANQGSEA. J gave up 3 bases and V 2 bases, and 4 bases lay outside the gene matches. This CDR3 is built from 15 residues. The CDR3 reads CSVERRDRGYNEQFF. The CDR3 coding sequence is TGCAGCGTTGAAAGGCGGGACAGGGGCTACAATGAGCAGTTCTTC.

The genes are TRBV9 and TRBJ1-1, with unresolved D. Trimming stripped 3 bases from V and 1 base from J, with 10 bases between. Germline values: CDR1 SGDLS, CDR2 YYNGEE. CDR3 length: 14 residues. As DNA, the CDR3 is TGTGCCAGCAGCGGGGCCACTACGAACACTGAAGCTTTCTTT. It is translated as CASSGATTNTEAFF.

This rearrangement joins TRBV5-6 to TRBJ2-5; 7 bases match TRBD1. Trimming removed 5 bases from V and 5 bases from J; junction bases left unmatched: 9. The CDR3 length is 14 residues. Germline V lookup: CDR1 SGHDT, CDR2 YYEEEE. The CDR3 DNA reads as TGTGCCAGCAGGGTGACAGGGCCGGGGGAGACCCAGTACTTC. It is translated as CASRVTGPGETQYF.

The V gene is TRBV2, the J gene TRBJ2-7, with 11 bases that match TRBD1. This CDR3 is built from 15 residues. With V trimmed by 4 bases and J by 5 bases, 7 bases remained unmatched. Germline CDR1 reads SNHLY; CDR2 reads FYNNEI. CDR3 nucleotides: TGTGCCAGCAGTGCTCGGACAGGGGGCGAGGACGAGCAGTACTTC. Amino acid sequence: CASSARTGGEDEQYF.

This chain uses TRBV27 with TRBJ1-2; no firm D call. The CDR3 has 14 residues. Germline lookup yields CDR1 MNHEY and CDR2 SMNVEV (reference sequence). Trimming took off 6 bases at V and 6 bases at J, with 17 bases between the two ends. The CDR3 sequence: CASRPTWDGDGYTF. CDR3 nucleotide sequence: TGTGCCAGCAGGCCCACTTGGGATGGCGATGGCTACACCTTC.

This sequence joins TRBV5-4 and TRBJ2-1; D is perhaps TRBD1 (5 bases). The germline V and J ends were trimmed by 3 bases and 0 bases, with 13 bases remaining between them. Germline V CDR1 and CDR2: SGHNT, YYREEE (reference sequence). The CDR3 is 16 residues long. CDR3 protein: CASSSGHPSSYNEQFF. DNA for the CDR3: TGTGCCAGCAGCTCCGGACACCCGAGCTCCTACAATGAGCAGTTCTTC.

The chain recombines TRBV19 with TRBJ2-7, with 9 nucleotides matching TRBD1. Germline V lookup: CDR1 LNHDA, CDR2 SQIVND (reference sequence). The length of the CDR3 is 15 residues. V lost 4 bases to trimming and J lost 2 bases; unmatched junction nucleotides: 6. The CDR3 bases are TGTGCCAGTAGTACGCGACAGGGGGGGACCTACGAGCAGTACTTC. Translation: CASSTRQGGTYEQYF.

The chain uses TRBV18 and TRBJ1-1, with 8 bases fitting TRBD1. The CDR3 length is 14 residues. The junction had 5 bases not matched to a gene; V was cut back by 5 bases and J by 3 bases. Per the germline V gene, CDR1 is KGHSH and CDR2 is LQKENI. CDR3 DNA sequence: TGTGCCAGCTCAGAACAGGGGGGGGACACTGAAGCTTTCTTT. It encodes CASSEQGGDTEAFF.

This rearrangement joins TRBV4-3 to TRBJ2-7; TRBD2 might be the D (6 bases). The CDR3 covers 13 residues. V dropped 1 base and J dropped 4 bases, with 8 bases sitting between them. The germline gives CDR1 LGHNA, CDR2 YSLEER. CDR3 residues: CASSQAAGYEQYF. The DNA of the CDR3 is TGCGCCAGCAGCCAAGCTGCGGGGTACGAGCAGTACTTC.

The chain recombines TRBV14 with TRBJ1-1; D is unclear. This CDR3 contains 15 residues. V shed 1 base and J shed 6 bases, with 15 bases lying between them. From germline, CDR1 is SGHDN and CDR2 FVKESK. CDR3 sequence (DNA): TGTGCCAGCAGCCAAGCGGGGATTGTTAAAGCTGAAGCTTTCTTT. It specifies CASSQAGIVKAEAFF.

CDR3 coding DNA: TGTGCCAGCAGCTTAGGACGGGCAACTGAAGCTTTCTTT. It codes for CASSLGRATEAFF. The chain links TRBV7-6 to TRBJ1-1; D is unclear. The CDR3 spans 13 residues. Germline CDR1 and CDR2: SGHVS and FNYEAQ. V was cut by 1 base and J by 5 bases, with 8 bases left in between.

The rearrangement joins TRBV6-1 to TRBJ1-1; D is unresolved. Between the trimmed V and J ends, which lost 4 bases and 1 base, there was a span of 7 bases. The CDR3 covers 13 residues. Germline assignment: CDR1 MNHNS and CDR2 SASEGT. The DNA of the CDR3 is TGTGCCAGCAGTGTGGCGGGGAACACTGAAGCTTTCTTT. Translated, it gives CASSVAGNTEAFF.

The J gene is TRBJ1-2, the V gene TRBV5-5; no definite D call. There are 13 residues in the CDR3. Per the germline V gene, CDR1 is SGHKS and CDR2 is YYEKEE (reference sequence). V gave up 2 bases and J gave up 3 bases, with 8 bases separating them. In DNA, the CDR3 is TGTGCCAGCAGCTTAGGAGACGACTATGGCTACACCTTC. Its protein product is CASSLGDDYGYTF. The full variable domain, its missing parts supplied by reference TRBV5-5 and TRBJ1-2, is DAGVTQSPTHLIKTRGQQVTLRCSPISGHKSVSWYQQVLGQGPQFIFQYYEKEERGRGNFPDRFSARQFPNYSSELNVNALLLGDSALYLCASSLGDDYGYTFGSGTRLTVV.

The chain recombines TRBV11-3 with TRBJ2-5; weak D call: TRBD1 (6 bases). The length of the CDR3 is 14 residues. CDR1 and CDR2 (germline): SGHNT, YENEEA. V was pared by 4 bases and J by 2 bases, with 11 bases between. The CDR3 spells CASSYRQAQETQYF. The CDR3 region has the DNA TGTGCCAGCAGCTACCGACAGGCGCAAGAGACCCAGTACTTC.

The DNA for the CDR3 is TGTGCCAGCAGCACGGGACTAGCGGGGACCTACGAGCAGTACTTC. Its protein product is CASSTGLAGTYEQYF. This chain joins TRBV7-3 and TRBJ2-7; 13 nucleotides match TRBD2. The V gene's germline CDR1 is SGHTA and CDR2 FQGTGA. The CDR3 contains 15 residues. With V trimmed by 5 bases and J by 2 bases, 3 bases remained unmatched.

This clone was picked up one time. The chain recombines TRBV21-1 with TRBJ2-7; the D call in the table, TRBD2, was not verified against the DNA. TRBV21-1 is designated a pseudogene. The CDR3 has 17 residues. As DNA, the CDR3 is TGTGCCAGCAGCAAGCTAAGCCCGGAGACCAATTCCTACGAGCAGTACTTC. Amino acids: CASSKLSPETNSYEQYF.

The chain combines TRBV28 with TRBJ1-1; TRBD1 matches at 7 bases. The length of the CDR3 is 12 residues. V shed 6 bases and J 8 bases; nucleotides not matched to a gene: 6. Per germline, CDR1 MDHEN and CDR2 SYDVKM. CDR3 coding DNA: TGTGCCAGCAGCAGCAGGGGGTTCGAAGCTTTCTTT. It specifies CASSSRGFEAFF. The full variable domain, completed using reference TRBV28 and TRBJ1-1, is DVKVTQSSRYLVKRTGEKVFLECVQDMDHENMFWYRQDPGLGLRLIYFSYDVKMKEKGDIPEGYSVSREKKERFSLILESASTNQTSMYLCASSSRGFEAFFGQGTRLTVV.